This T cell receptor (beta chain) was captured in a study of cytomegalovirus exposure and HLA in healthy donors. General study findings and limits: Relative to the approximately 700-donor mean, N-insertions were reportedly fewer in an Asian-associated ancestry cluster in a later analysis.

In the PCR, 60 Vbeta and 13 Jbeta primers were used. Repertoires were generated with immunoSEQ multiplex PCR, while TCRdb's copy carries only in-frame clones and drops some. The data hold around 150,000 clones, with about 80% observed a single time. The CDR3 spans 11 residues. The germline V gene encodes CDR1 MNHNS and CDR2 SASEGT. With regard to this clone: The antigen remains unidentified. A junction end diverges from the germline sequence, so it may reflect a read error.

The gene calls are TRBV6-1 and TRBJ1-3, with D perhaps TRBD1 (5 bases). Sequencing was carried out using PBMCs. The receptor's source is a man between 25 and 39 years old in good health and CMV-seronegative. The CDR3 DNA sequence: TGCGGTAGGGGAATTGAAAACACCATATATTTT. Its protein is CGRGIENTIYF.